This T cell receptor beta chain is from a study of blood T cell repertoires in COVID-19 (dated by TCRdb to 2018 to 2020). With regard to the full study: Samples covering the acute and convalescent phases of COVID-19 were provided by collaborators in the United States, Italy and Spain. The dataset comprised deeply sampled blood TCRbeta repertoires from subjects exposed to, actively infected with, or recovered from COVID-19. HLA class I and class II types, where available, came from metadata supplied by the sample provider rather than from assay-based typing. A de-identified subject ID, COVID-19 status, age in years and sex were almost always included in the sample metadata. The material from the prospective study consisted of cDNA or gDNA derived from T cells, B-cell-depleted T cells, or PBMCs. The samples were drawn from two sources: the first 160 participants of the ongoing ImmuneRACE study, and fewer than 1,500 subjects contributed by 6 global collaborators. The repertoires were made available in a free public database intended to serve as a resource for research on the immune response to SARS-CoV-2. Here is what the overall study found, with its caveats: The amount of clinical and demographic metadata varied by source and participant and was provided uncurated.

TCRbeta CDR3 regions were amplified from genomic DNA using the immunoSEQ Assay, a bias-controlled multiplex PCR. From the authors' description of their analysis: The number of nucleated cells in each sample was estimated from the amplification of reference gene primers within the assay. To quantify the absolute abundance of each unique TCRbeta CDR3 rearrangement, sequence reads were collapsed and filtered. For each sample, productive Simpson clonality was calculated by taking the square root of Simpson's diversity index across productive rearrangements. TCRdb re-hosts the immuneACCESS table, in-frame sequences only. Its copies lack some clones; in the studies checked, an unresolved V gene accounts for under half of them, and the cause for the rest is not known. The DNA gave D and trimming, while V, J and clone size come from that table. The sample table contains 410,000 or so clones; only one count was recorded for about nine tenths of them. Of the sample, more than 1.4% is held by the ten largest clones.

Whole blood was collected in K2EDTA tubes by collaborating institutions according to the institutions' own protocols. For TCRbeta analysis, collaborators shipped samples as frozen whole blood, isolated PBMCs, or DNA extracted from either of those sample types. Note on this clone: Its antigen specificity is not known. No qualities accompany the bases; no much larger clone lies one base away.

Trimming costs V 0 bases and J 1 base, and their ends lie 13 bases apart. CDR1 and CDR2, per the germline V gene, are SQVTM and ANQGSEA. CDR3 length: 16 amino acids, cysteine to phenylalanine. Only the CDR3 portion is preserved as DNA: 48 bases, with reading frame beginning at the first base. This chain is built from TRBV29-1 and TRBJ1-3; TRBD1 is perhaps the D gene, given 5 matching bases. The receptor's source is a woman aged 25 to 45 with active or convalescent COVID-19. Material: peripheral blood. The nucleotide sequence reads TGCAGCGTTGAAGACTGGGACTCAAGATCTGGAAACACCATATATTTT. Translated, this is CSVEDWDSRSGNTIYF.